The entry below describes one T cell receptor (beta chain). This sample is drawn from a study of blood T cell repertoires in COVID-19. Trimming removed 2 bases from V and 2 bases from J, with 6 bases in between. Per the germline V gene, CDR1 is KGHSH and CDR2 is LQKENI. The CDR3 consists of 13 residues. Only in-frame clones appear in the TCRdb table, and some are missing; sequencing was by immunoSEQ multiplex PCR. The sample has under 200,000 clones, around four fifths seen once; the top ten hold roughly 15%. The sample was peripheral blood. V usage is TRBV18 and J usage is TRBJ1-1; D is uncertain. This TCR came from an older woman with COVID-19, enrolled during active disease. CDR3: CASSPNKNTEAFF. In DNA, the CDR3 is TGTGCCAGCTCACCAAATAAAAACACTGAAGCTTTCTTT.